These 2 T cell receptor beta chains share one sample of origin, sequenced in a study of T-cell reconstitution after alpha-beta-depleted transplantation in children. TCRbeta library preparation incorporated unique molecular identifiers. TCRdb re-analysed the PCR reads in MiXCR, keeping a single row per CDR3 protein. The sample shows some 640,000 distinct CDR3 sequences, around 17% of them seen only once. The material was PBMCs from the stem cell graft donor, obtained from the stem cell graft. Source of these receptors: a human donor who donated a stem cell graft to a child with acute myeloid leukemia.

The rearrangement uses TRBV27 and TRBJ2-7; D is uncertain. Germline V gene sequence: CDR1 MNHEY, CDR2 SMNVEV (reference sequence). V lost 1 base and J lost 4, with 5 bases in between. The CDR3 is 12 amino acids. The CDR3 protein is CASSLYGYEQYF. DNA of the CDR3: TGTGCCAGCAGTTTATACGGGTACGAGCAGTACTTC.

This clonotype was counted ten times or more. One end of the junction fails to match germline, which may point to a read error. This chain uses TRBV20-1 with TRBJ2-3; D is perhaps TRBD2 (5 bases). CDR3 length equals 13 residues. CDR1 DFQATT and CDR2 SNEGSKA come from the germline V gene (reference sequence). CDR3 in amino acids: CSARGPGFDTQYF. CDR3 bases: TGCAGTGCCAGAGGGCCTGGCTTTGATACGCAGTATTTT.